This TCR beta chain came from a study of blood T cell repertoires in COVID-19. Germline V gene data show CDR1 as SEHNR and CDR2 as FQNEAQ (reference sequence). This CDR3 has 15 residues. V shed 3 bases and J shed 3 bases, with 14 bases lying between them. Clones were sequenced by immunoSEQ multiplex PCR, and TCRdb holds only the in-frame ones, with some missing. Of about 160,000 clones in the sample, roughly 85% were seen once. Sequencing was done on a sample of peripheral blood. The source is a human donor with acute or convalescent COVID-19. The donor label of this sample is uncertain. This chain joins TRBV7-9 and TRBJ2-5; a weak D match, TRBD2 (6 bases). The CDR3 DNA reads as TGTGCCAGCAGCTTTCAACCACGGGGGAAAGAGACCCAGTACTTC. Encoded protein: CASSFQPRGKETQYF.